This TCR beta chain is from a study of T cell responses to AZD1222 COVID-19 vaccine. Looking at the study overall: It was second doses at about 4 or about 12 weeks that were pooled.

Germline trimming cut 3 bases from V and 9 bases from J; bases unmatched to any gene: 9. Germline V gene data show CDR1 as SEHNR and CDR2 as FQNEAQ (reference sequence). This CDR3 spans 16 amino acids. Libraries were prepared by immunoSEQ multiplex PCR; TCRdb keeps only in-frame clonotypes and omits some of them. The sample lists about 92,000 clones; under 90% were seen once. The sample in question was peripheral blood, obtained on day 0 of AZD1222 vaccination. This receptor was identified in an adult in good health. This chain connects TRBV7-9 to TRBJ2-1; 12 positions agree with TRBD2. The DNA for the CDR3 is TGTGCCAGCAGCTTCGCGGCTAGCGGGAGGGCGATTGAGCAGTTCTTC. Protein sequence: CASSFAASGRAIEQFF.